These T cell receptor beta chains were read from a single sample in a study of control samples from healthy donors and cancer patients. Clones were read by immunoSEQ multiplex PCR, and TCRdb kept only the in-frame ones, dropping some. The table includes approximately 120,000 clones, about 92% detected once. Sequencing was carried out using PBMCs. The receptors originated from a man aged 80 or over with head and neck cancer. Each CDR3 is given with its conserved first and last residue. Fields, in order: clone size, V gene, J gene, D gene, CDR3 DNA, CDR3 protein. A D gene is named only where the DNA matches it firmly. Clone size is given for some rows only: seen once, a few or many times, or a class if the clone is expanded.

abundance: once
v_gene: TRBV18
j_gene: TRBJ2-2
d_gene: NA
CDR3nt: TGTGCCAGCTCACCACGACTAACTGGCGCGGAGCTGTTTTTT
CDR3aa: CASSPRLTGAELFF

abundance: NA
v_gene: TRBV9
j_gene: TRBJ2-2
d_gene: TRBD2
CDR3nt: TGTGCCAGCAGCTCAGGACTAGCGGGGGGGCGTGGCACCGGGGAGCTGTTTTTT
CDR3aa: CASSSGLAGGRGTGELFF

abundance: NA
v_gene: TRBV6-5
j_gene: TRBJ2-5
d_gene: NA
CDR3nt: TGTGCCAGCAGTACAGTCAGGCGGGGCAAAGAGACCCAGTACTTC
CDR3aa: CASSTVRRGKETQYF

abundance: NA
v_gene: TRBV4-1
j_gene: TRBJ1-3
d_gene: TRBD1
CDR3nt: TGCGCCAGCAGCCAAGCGGGCACAGGGGCAGGTGGAAACACCATATATTTT
CDR3aa: CASSQAGTGAGGNTIYF

abundance: NA
v_gene: TRBV12-5
j_gene: TRBJ1-2
d_gene: NA
CDR3nt: TGTGCTAGTGGTTTGGACACACAGGGCCGCGACTATGGCTACACCTTC
CDR3aa: CASGLDTQGRDYGYTF

abundance: NA
v_gene: TRBV9
j_gene: TRBJ2-3
d_gene: NA
CDR3nt: TGTGCCAGCAGCGTAGAACCTATGCTCCCAGATACGCAGTATTTT
CDR3aa: CASSVEPMLPDTQYF

abundance: NA
v_gene: TRBV11-3
j_gene: TRBJ2-7
d_gene: TRBD1
CDR3nt: TGTGCCAGCAGCTACCAGTGGACAGGTCTCTACGAGCAGTACTTC
CDR3aa: CASSYQWTGLYEQYF

abundance: NA
v_gene: TRBV7-9
j_gene: TRBJ2-1
d_gene: TRBD2
CDR3nt: TGTGCCAGCAGCTTACCAAGCGGGAGGGATGACAATGAGCAGTTCTTC
CDR3aa: CASSLPSGRDDNEQFF

abundance: NA
v_gene: TRBV7-2
j_gene: TRBJ2-1
d_gene: NA
CDR3nt: TGTGCCAGCAGCTTAAGGGCAGGGGGGTATGAGCAGTTCTTC
CDR3aa: CASSLRAGGYEQFF

abundance: NA
v_gene: TRBV5-1
j_gene: TRBJ2-7
d_gene: TRBD2
CDR3nt: TGCGCCAGCAGCTTGGGACTAGCGGGAGGCTTACGCTACGAGCAGTACTTC
CDR3aa: CASSLGLAGGLRYEQYF

abundance: NA
v_gene: TRBV30
j_gene: TRBJ1-1
d_gene: NA
CDR3nt: TGTGCCTGGAGTGCAGGGCTGAACACTGAAGCTTTCTTT
CDR3aa: CAWSAGLNTEAFF

abundance: NA
v_gene: TRBV12-3/TRBV12-4
j_gene: TRBJ2-5
d_gene: NA
CDR3nt: TGTGCCACTGGAGAGCGGGTGGGACTGCCCCAGTACTTC
CDR3aa: CATGERVGLPQYF

abundance: NA
v_gene: TRBV5-8
j_gene: TRBJ1-4
d_gene: NA
CDR3nt: TGTGCCAGCAGCTTGACCCCAACTAATGAAAAACTGTTTTTT
CDR3aa: CASSLTPTNEKLFF

abundance: NA
v_gene: TRBV6-2/TRBV6-3
j_gene: TRBJ1-5
d_gene: NA
CDR3nt: TGTGCCAGCAGCACTAACCCCTTGGACAGAGTATATAGCAATCAGCCCCAGCATTTT
CDR3aa: CASSTNPLDRVYSNQPQHF

abundance: NA
v_gene: TRBV5-1
j_gene: TRBJ2-5
d_gene: TRBD1
CDR3nt: TGCGCCAGCCACGACAGGGGGAGTGGGAAGACCCAGTACTTC
CDR3aa: CASHDRGSGKTQYF

abundance: NA
v_gene: TRBV12-5
j_gene: TRBJ2-7
d_gene: TRBD1
CDR3nt: TGTGCTAGTGGTTTCGGGACAGTCTACGAGCAGTACTTC
CDR3aa: CASGFGTVYEQYF

abundance: NA
v_gene: TRBV7-9
j_gene: TRBJ1-5
d_gene: NA
CDR3nt: TGTGCCAGCAGCACAAGGAATCAGCCCCAGCATTTT
CDR3aa: CASSTRNQPQHF

abundance: NA
v_gene: TRBV30
j_gene: TRBJ1-2
d_gene: NA
CDR3nt: TGTGCCTGGAGTCGGGGGGATCATGGCTACACCTTC
CDR3aa: CAWSRGDHGYTF

abundance: NA
v_gene: TRBV6-2/TRBV6-3
j_gene: TRBJ2-3
d_gene: NA
CDR3nt: TGTGCCAGCACCCCTTTAAGGGTCACAGATACGCAGTATTTT
CDR3aa: CASTPLRVTDTQYF

abundance: NA
v_gene: TRBV11-2
j_gene: TRBJ2-3
d_gene: TRBD2
CDR3nt: TGTGCCAGCAGCGTTACTAGCGGAAGTAGCACAGATACGCAGTATTTT
CDR3aa: CASSVTSGSSTDTQYF

abundance: NA
v_gene: TRBV5-4
j_gene: TRBJ2-3
d_gene: TRBD1
CDR3nt: TGTGCCAGCAGATATGGTCCGTTGGACAGGGCAGATACGCAGTATTTT
CDR3aa: CASRYGPLDRADTQYF

abundance: NA
v_gene: TRBV4-1
j_gene: TRBJ1-1
d_gene: NA
CDR3nt: TGCACCAGCAGCCAAGAGGCCAGGGTCGGGACTGAAGCTTTCTTT
CDR3aa: CTSSQEARVGTEAFF

abundance: NA
v_gene: TRBV27
j_gene: TRBJ2-7
d_gene: NA
CDR3nt: TGTGCCAGCAGTTTGATTCCCGAGCGTCAGCAGTACTTC
CDR3aa: CASSLIPERQQYF

abundance: NA
v_gene: TRBV15
j_gene: TRBJ1-2
d_gene: TRBD1
CDR3nt: TGTGCCACCAGCTTTGGACAGGCGTACTATGGCTACACCTTC
CDR3aa: CATSFGQAYYGYTF

abundance: NA
v_gene: TRBV3-1/TRBV3-2
j_gene: TRBJ2-3
d_gene: NA
CDR3nt: TGTGCCAGCAGCCAAGATCTCGTCGGGACAGATACGCAGTATTTT
CDR3aa: CASSQDLVGTDTQYF

abundance: NA
v_gene: TRBV7-8
j_gene: TRBJ2-7
d_gene: NA
CDR3nt: TGTGCCAGCAGCTATCGCTACGAGCAGTACTTC
CDR3aa: CASSYRYEQYF

abundance: NA
v_gene: TRBV6-2/TRBV6-3
j_gene: TRBJ2-1
d_gene: NA
CDR3nt: TGTGCCAGCAGTTACTATTGGGGCAATGAGCAGTTCTTC
CDR3aa: CASSYYWGNEQFF

abundance: NA
v_gene: TRBV18
j_gene: TRBJ2-7
d_gene: NA
CDR3nt: TGTGCCAGCTCACTTATCGGACCACCTACCTACGAGCAGTACTTC
CDR3aa: CASSLIGPPTYEQYF

abundance: once
v_gene: TRBV6-2/TRBV6-3
j_gene: TRBJ1-5
d_gene: TRBD1
CDR3nt: TGTGCCAGCAGTTCCGACAGGGGGCTGCGTCAGCCCCAGCATTTT
CDR3aa: CASSSDRGLRQPQHF

abundance: NA
v_gene: TRBV7-2
j_gene: TRBJ1-2
d_gene: NA
CDR3nt: TGTGCCAGCAGTTCCCCCGCGGGGGCTGGCTATGGCTACACCTTC
CDR3aa: CASSSPAGAGYGYTF

abundance: NA
v_gene: TRBV7-6
j_gene: TRBJ1-6
d_gene: NA
CDR3nt: TGTGCCAGCAGCCTTAGCTCCTATAATTCACCCCTCCACTTT
CDR3aa: CASSLSSYNSPLHF

abundance: NA
v_gene: TRBV11-3
j_gene: TRBJ2-1
d_gene: TRBD1
CDR3nt: TGTGCCAGCAGCCTCGGGACAGGCCCCTACAATGAGCAGTTCTTC
CDR3aa: CASSLGTGPYNEQFF

abundance: NA
v_gene: TRBV2
j_gene: TRBJ1-5
d_gene: NA
CDR3nt: TGTGCCAGCAGGGGGTCAGTTGGGGGGCCCCAGCATTTT
CDR3aa: CASRGSVGGPQHF

abundance: NA
v_gene: TRBV18
j_gene: TRBJ1-1
d_gene: NA
CDR3nt: TGTGCCAGCTCACCACGAGACATGAACACTGAAGCTTTCTTT
CDR3aa: CASSPRDMNTEAFF

abundance: once
v_gene: TRBV6-6
j_gene: TRBJ1-1
d_gene: NA
CDR3nt: TGTGCCAGCAGTTACGGGGGCTTGGGCACTGAAGCTTTCTTT
CDR3aa: CASSYGGLGTEAFF

abundance: NA
v_gene: TRBV29-1
j_gene: TRBJ1-2
d_gene: TRBD1
CDR3nt: TGCAGCGTCGACAAGGACAGGGGTCAAGGCTACACCTTC
CDR3aa: CSVDKDRGQGYTF

abundance: NA
v_gene: TRBV6-5
j_gene: TRBJ1-2
d_gene: TRBD1
CDR3nt: TGTGCCAGCAGGCCTCCTGGGACAGCTAACTATGGCTACACCTTC
CDR3aa: CASRPPGTANYGYTF